These 32 T cell receptor beta chains originate from one sample sequenced in a study of shared clonotypes between healthy human individuals. TCRdb keeps only in-frame clones here, not all; method: immunoSEQ multiplex PCR. The sample lists millions of clones; approximately 94% were seen once. Naive CD8 cells lacked CD45RO and underwent positive selection for CCR7, leaving out terminally differentiated effector memory CD45RA+ cells. Sequencing was done on a sample of naive CD8+ T cells sorted from blood. The receptors derive from a man aged 18 to 29 in good health.

V and J are TRBV13 and TRBJ1-4, with D possibly being TRBD1 (5 bases). Trimming removed 2 bases from V and 3 bases from J, with 7 bases in between. The CDR3 extends over 14 amino acids. CDR1 and CDR2 (germline): PRHDT, FYEKMQ (reference sequence). This chain's CDR3 is CASSLRDPNEKLFF. In nucleotides, the CDR3 is TGTGCCAGCAGCTTACGGGACCCTAATGAAAAACTGTTTTTT.

The rearrangement uses TRBV6-4 and TRBJ1-5; the D gene is possibly TRBD1 (6 bases). The CDR3 runs to 16 residues. Trimming pared 8 bases from V and 5 bases from J, leaving 22 bases between. Looked up from germline, CDR1 is MRHNA and CDR2 is SNTAGT. CDR3 nucleotide sequence: TGTGCCAGCCCGGACCCGGGACAAGGCTTCTATCAGCCCCAGCATTTT. The encoded protein is CASPDPGQGFYQPQHF.

The genes are TRBV7-9 and TRBJ2-4; D may match TRBD1 or TRBD2 (5 bases each). The CDR3 is 13 residues long. Trimming took off 5 bases at V and 10 bases at J, with 15 bases between the two ends. CDR1 SEHNR and CDR2 FQNEAQ come from the germline V gene (reference sequence). This CDR3 is CASSRRGEGIQYF. For the CDR3, the DNA is TGTGCCAGCAGCAGACGGGGAGAGGGGATTCAGTACTTC.

This rearrangement joins TRBV4-1 to TRBJ2-3, with 9 bases identical to TRBD2. Trimming took 9 bases from V and 3 from J; bases not matched to a gene: 7. This CDR3 is built from 14 residues. Germline CDR1 reads MGHRA; CDR2 reads YSYEKL. The DNA for the CDR3 is TGCGCCAGTAGACTAGCGGTAGGAACAGATACGCAGTATTTT. The encoded protein is CASRLAVGTDTQYF.

V usage is TRBV4-1 and J usage is TRBJ2-1; TRBD2 is a possible D gene (6 bases). The germline CDR1 and CDR2 sequences are MGHRA and YSYEKL. CDR3 size: 15 residues. The V gene lost 0 bases and the J gene lost 8 bases, with 14 bases spanning the gap. The CDR3 nucleotides read TGCGCCAGCAGCCAAGAACCACTAGCTGCGGATGAGCAGTTCTTC. It translates to CASSQEPLAADEQFF.

V is TRBV18 and J is TRBJ1-1, with 9 nucleotides matching TRBD1. This CDR3 is built from 15 residues. In germline, CDR1 is KGHSH, CDR2 LQKENI. Unmatched junction bases numbered 4, after V lost 4 bases and J lost 1 base. The CDR3 spells CASSQTQGANTEAFF. In nucleotides, the CDR3 is TGTGCCAGCTCACAGACACAGGGGGCGAACACTGAAGCTTTCTTT.

The CDR3 bases are TGTGCCAGCAGCCAAGCAGACAGACCCTACGAGCAGTACTTC. The encoded protein is CASSQADRPYEQYF. The chain employs TRBV16 and TRBJ2-7, with D possibly TRBD1 on 5 matching bases. V was pared by 2 bases and J by 2 bases, with 10 bases between. The CDR3 has 14 residues. In germline, CDR1 is KGHSY, CDR2 FQNENV.

Comment on this clone: This sample also contains other DNA sequences that code for the same CDR3. The V and J genes are TRBV6-6 and TRBJ2-7, with D unclear. Germline CDR1 and CDR2: MNHNY and SVGAGI (reference sequence). V was clipped by 6 bases and J by 0 bases, with 12 bases between them. The CDR3 covers 14 residues. The CDR3 spells CASSPTASSYEQYF. CDR3 DNA sequence: TGTGCCAGCAGCCCGACGGCCAGCTCCTACGAGCAGTACTTC.

The chain couples TRBV4-1 to TRBJ2-1; weak D call: TRBD2 (5 bases). The CDR3 length is 15 residues. CDR1 and CDR2 (germline): MGHRA, YSYEKL. Trimming took 4 bases from V and 7 from J, leaving 17 bases between them. CDR3 sequence (DNA): TGCGCCAGCAGCCTATTGGTTAGCGCAGAGAATGAGCAGTTCTTC. Translation gives CASSLLVSAENEQFF.

This sequence joins TRBV7-9 and TRBJ2-1, with D uncertain. Germline V gene data show CDR1 as SEHNR and CDR2 as FQNEAQ (reference sequence). The CDR3 is made up of 11 amino acids. Trimming pared 7 bases from V and 5 bases from J, leaving 6 bases between. CDR3: CASMQDNEQFF. The CDR3 bases are TGTGCCAGCATGCAGGACAATGAGCAGTTCTTC.

The chain recombines TRBV6-5 with TRBJ2-1; TRBD2 matches at 9 bases. The CDR3 spans 15 residues. V was clipped by 5 bases and J by 8 bases; unmatched bases: 10. From germline, CDR1 is MNHEY and CDR2 SVGAGI. CDR3 protein: CASSPGLAGLYEQFF. CDR3 DNA: TGTGCCAGCAGTCCCGGGCTAGCGGGACTATATGAGCAGTTCTTC.

The V and J genes are TRBV6-5 and TRBJ2-7, with D possibly being TRBD2 (6 bases). This CDR3 has 16 residues. Trimming left V 4 bases short and J 2 bases short, with 18 bases between. Germline CDR1 MNHEY, CDR2 SVGAGI. The CDR3 is CASSSEVAAVTYEQYF. CDR3 DNA sequence: TGTGCCAGCAGTTCCGAGGTAGCGGCTGTAACCTACGAGCAGTACTTC.

Concerning this clone itself: Its ends do not fully match the called genes, so a read error is possible. The chain uses TRBV4-1 and TRBJ2-7, with D unresolved. The germline V gene encodes CDR1 MGHRA and CDR2 YSYEKL. This CDR3 region has 13 residues. The CDR3 sequence is CASGHDGSYEQYF. CDR3 nucleotides: TGCGCCAGCGGCCATGACGGCTCCTACGAGCAGTACTTC.

J is TRBJ2-1 and V is TRBV6-5; D is perhaps TRBD2 (5 bases). This CDR3 has 13 residues. The V gene lost 8 bases and the J gene lost 3 bases, with 11 bases spanning the gap. The germline V gene has CDR1 MNHEY and CDR2 SVGAGI. This chain's CDR3 is CASRSGNYNEQFF. CDR3 DNA: TGTGCCAGCCGTTCCGGGAACTACAATGAGCAGTTCTTC.

This chain links TRBV19 with TRBJ1-1; D remains ambiguous. The V end lost 5 bases, the J end lost 3 bases, and 19 bases lay between the germline ends. The CDR3 is 16 residues long. Germline V gene data show CDR1 as LNHDA and CDR2 as SQIVND (reference sequence). CDR3 DNA: TGTGCCAGTAGTTTTTACAAGGGAGGTACCGACACTGAAGCTTTCTTT. Amino acids: CASSFYKGGTDTEAFF.

V and J are TRBV5-4 and TRBJ2-1, with D tentatively TRBD2 (6 bases). CDR3 length: 14 amino acids. Trimming removed 4 bases at V and 7 bases at J, with 15 bases between. CDR1 and CDR2 (germline): SGHNT, YYREEE (reference sequence). The CDR3 sequence: CASSASGTWNEQFF. The DNA of the CDR3 is TGTGCCAGCAGCGCGTCCGGGACTTGGAATGAGCAGTTCTTC.

The genes are TRBV10-3 and TRBJ2-2; no clear D gene. The ends were cut back, 4 bases at V and 0 bases at J, with 9 bases in the middle. The germline CDR1 and CDR2 sequences are ENHRY and SYGVKD. The CDR3 has 15 residues. This CDR3 is CAISAGPTNTGELFF. In nucleotides, the CDR3 is TGTGCCATCAGTGCCGGGCCAACGAACACCGGGGAGCTGTTTTTT.

The rearrangement uses TRBV27 and TRBJ2-7; unclear D gene. Germline V gene lookup returns CDR1 MNHEY and CDR2 SMNVEV (reference sequence). The CDR3 is 13 residues long. Trimming took off 2 bases at V and 3 bases at J, with 8 bases between the two ends. CDR3 DNA sequence: TGTGCCAGCAGTTTAAGGGTTAACTACGAGCAGTACTTC. Protein product: CASSLRVNYEQYF.

The chain couples TRBV2 to TRBJ2-1; unclear D gene. This CDR3 spans 13 amino acids. Germline CDR1 reads SNHLY; CDR2 reads FYNNEI. Trimming pared 4 bases from V and 2 bases from J, leaving 6 bases between. This CDR3 reads CASSAGPYNEQFF. The CDR3 DNA is TGTGCCAGCAGTGCTGGCCCCTACAATGAGCAGTTCTTC.

The V gene is TRBV7-9, the J gene TRBJ1-2; D is unclear. Trimming removed 4 bases at V and 4 bases at J, with 10 bases between. The CDR3 runs 13 residues. The germline V gene encodes CDR1 SEHNR and CDR2 FQNEAQ (reference sequence). CDR3 DNA: TGTGCCAGCAGCTCCAGCGGCAGCTATGGCTACACCTTC. Translating gives CASSSSGSYGYTF.

This chain uses TRBV5-3 with TRBJ1-5; D gene unclear. TRBV5-3 is given ORF status, its function remaining uncertain. V gave up 3 bases and J gave up 0 bases, with 13 bases separating them. The CDR3 contains 16 residues. CDR3 region: CARSSFRGTSNQPQHF. The CDR3, as DNA: TGTGCCAGAAGCTCTTTTCGGGGTACTAGCAATCAGCCCCAGCATTTT.

The J gene is TRBJ1-6, the V gene TRBV19; no definite D call. The CDR3 has 19 amino acids. V lost 4 bases and J 0 bases, leaving 19 bases between the germline ends. CDR1 is LNHDA and CDR2 is SQIVND in the germline V gene (reference sequence). This chain's CDR3 is CASSNDHGEIISYNSPLHF. CDR3 DNA: TGTGCCAGTAGTAACGACCACGGTGAAATAATCTCCTATAATTCACCCCTCCACTTT. The variable domain in full, with the rest retrieved from reference TRBV19 and TRBJ1-6, is DGGITQSPKYLFRKEGQNVTLSCEQNLNHDAMYWYRQDPGQGLRLIYYSQIVNDFQKGDIAEGYSVSREKKESFPLTVTSAQKNPTAFYLCASSNDHGEIISYNSPLHFGNGTRLTVT.

CDR3 region: CASSQKFRLAGVTRETQYF. The CDR3 DNA reads as TGTGCCAGCAGCCAAAAATTTCGACTAGCGGGAGTAACGAGAGAGACCCAGTACTTC. The chain has TRBV14 and TRBJ2-5, with 12 bases lining up with TRBD2. The CDR3 loop spans 19 amino acids. Germline V CDR1 and CDR2: SGHDN, FVKESK. The junction had 14 bases not matched to a gene; V was cut back by 2 bases and J by 4 bases.

This rearrangement joins TRBV13 to TRBJ2-7; D may be TRBD1 or TRBD2 (6 bases each). The CDR3 covers 14 residues. In germline, CDR1 is PRHDT, CDR2 FYEKMQ (reference sequence). Trimming shortened V by 6 bases and J by 5 bases, and 17 bases separated the two germline ends. CDR3 DNA sequence: TGTGCCAGCAGTCAAATGGGGGGCAGGGACGAGCAGTACTTC. It codes for CASSQMGGRDEQYF.

The chain uses TRBV2 and TRBJ2-7, with 7 positions matching TRBD2. V lost 6 bases and J lost 5; bases outside the gene matches: 10. Germline loops: CDR1 SNHLY, CDR2 FYNNEI. CDR3 length equals 14 residues. This CDR3 is CASSASGETDEQYF. The CDR3 DNA is TGTGCCAGCAGCGCTAGCGGAGAGACCGACGAGCAGTACTTC.

The V and J genes are TRBV7-2 and TRBJ2-7, with 9 nucleotides matching TRBD2. The CDR3 runs to 14 residues. Germline loops: CDR1 SGHTA, CDR2 FQGNSA. V was clipped by 4 bases and J by 6 bases; unmatched bases: 7. The CDR3 coding sequence is TGTGCCAGCAGCTGGGGCGCGGGAGGGTTCGAGCAGTACTTC. Its protein is CASSWGAGGFEQYF.

The count of this clone is one. The rearrangement links TRBV18 to TRBJ2-6; TRBD1 matches 7 bases. There are 19 residues in the CDR3. Germline values: CDR1 KGHSH, CDR2 LQKENI. Trimming took 5 bases from V and 0 from J; bases not matched to a gene: 13. CDR3 nucleotide sequence: TGTGCCAGCTCAGAGAGAGAGGACAGGCCGTACTCTGGGGCCAACGTCCTGACTTTC. It is translated as CASSEREDRPYSGANVLTF.

The J gene is TRBJ1-1, the V gene TRBV9; possible D gene TRBD1, 5 bases. The CDR3 runs 15 residues. The germline CDR1 and CDR2 sequences are SGDLS and YYNGEE. Between the trimmed V and J ends, which lost 1 base and 1 base, there was a span of 11 bases. The CDR3, as DNA: TGTGCCAGCAGCGTACCGGGGGAGGGGAACACTGAAGCTTTCTTT. Protein sequence: CASSVPGEGNTEAFF.

This clone was detected only once. The sample contains more than one DNA sequence encoding this CDR3. This rearrangement joins TRBV5-1 to TRBJ2-3; D unclear. V lost 2 bases, J lost 0 bases, and 7 bases lay in between. CDR1 is SGHRS, CDR2 YFSETQ, per germline. This CDR3 is 14 amino acids long. The DNA for the CDR3 is TGCGCCAGCAGCTTAGCCTTTAGCACAGATACGCAGTATTTT. Translating gives CASSLAFSTDTQYF.

V gene TRBV19 combines with J gene TRBJ1-1; tentative D call: TRBD1 (5 bases). Per the germline V gene, CDR1 is LNHDA and CDR2 is SQIVND (reference sequence). The CDR3 covers 15 residues. Trimming removed 10 bases from V and 3 bases from J, with 21 bases in between. The DNA for the CDR3 is TGTGCCACTTCACTCCTAGGAGGAGGGGACACTGAAGCTTTCTTT. This sequence encodes CATSLLGGGDTEAFF.

This chain joins TRBV2 and TRBJ2-5; 13 bases fit TRBD2. Germline trimming cut 8 bases from V and 5 bases from J; bases unmatched to any gene: 11. The germline CDR1 and CDR2 sequences are SNHLY and FYNNEI. The CDR3 covers 16 residues. DNA of the CDR3: TGTGCCAGCTTATTACTAGCGGGAGGGCCAGGGGAGACCCAGTACTTC. Encoded protein: CASLLLAGGPGETQYF.

This clone was found once. The chain has TRBV5-4 and TRBJ2-3, with 7 bases fitting TRBD2. The CDR3 extends over 16 amino acids. V trimming: 0 bases; J trimming: 1 base; junction bases outside the gene matches: 5. Germline loops: CDR1 SGHNT, CDR2 YYREEE (reference sequence). CDR3 amino acids: CASSLAWGGGTDTQYF. Written as DNA, the CDR3 is TGTGCCAGCAGCTTGGCCTGGGGGGGAGGCACAGATACGCAGTATTTT.